These 31 T cell receptor beta chains were all obtained from the same sample, sequenced in a study of cytomegalovirus exposure and HLA in healthy donors. It was with 60 Vbeta and 13 Jbeta primers that the PCR ran. TCRdb's copy holds only in-frame clones and misses some; the assay was immunoSEQ multiplex PCR. The repertoire holds more than 60,000 clones, 65% to 90% seen once, with approximately 17% in the top ten. Source material: PBMCs. The receptors derive from a man between 65 and 85 years old in good health and CMV-seropositive.

V is TRBV5-4 and J is TRBJ1-1; 7 bases match TRBD1. After removal of 4 bases from V and 1 base from J, the junction contained 10 bases not matched to a gene. Germline CDR1 SGHNT, CDR2 YYREEE (reference sequence). The CDR3 has 16 amino acids. The CDR3 sequence: CASSRGQLGGNTEAFF. The CDR3 coding sequence is TGTGCCAGCAGCCGGGGACAGCTAGGGGGGAACACTGAAGCTTTCTTT.

This clone was seen a few times. V and J are TRBV6-1 and TRBJ2-5, with 7 bases matching TRBD2. From germline, CDR1 is MNHNS and CDR2 SASEGT. The V and J ends lost 1 base and 4 bases, in that order; junction bases with no gene match: 6. CDR3 length equals 15 residues. In DNA, the CDR3 is TGTGCCAGCAGTGAAGGAGTTGGGGGGGGAGAGACCCAGTACTTC. Its translation: CASSEGVGGGETQYF.

V gene TRBV7-9 combines with J gene TRBJ1-4; no clear D. Germline V CDR1 and CDR2: SEHNR, FQNEAQ (reference sequence). CDR3 length: 12 residues. V shed 7 bases and J shed 6 bases, with 9 bases lying between them. The CDR3 spells CASIEVDEKLFF. The DNA for the CDR3 is TGTGCCAGCATTGAGGTTGATGAAAAACTGTTTTTT. Based on the CDR3 plus reference TRBV7-9 and TRBJ1-4, the full variable domain is DTGVSQNPRHKITKRGQNVTFRCDPISEHNRLYWYRQTLGQGPEFLTYFQNEAQLEKSRLLSDRFSAERPKGSFSTLEIQRTEQGDSAMYLCASIEVDEKLFFGSGTQLSVL.

The V call is TRBV7-9, the J call TRBJ1-5; unclear D gene. Trimming removed 5 bases at V and 8 bases at J, with 10 bases between. The CDR3 has 12 residues. CDR1 and CDR2 from the germline V gene are SEHNR and FQNEAQ (reference sequence). CDR3 in amino acids: CASSPPGKPQHF. The CDR3 DNA reads as TGTGCCAGCAGCCCTCCCGGGAAGCCCCAGCATTTT.

The rearrangement uses TRBV4-3 and TRBJ1-1; D is uncertain. V was shortened by 4 bases and J by 0 bases, with 6 bases between the two germline ends. The CDR3 has 13 amino acids. Germline V gene data show CDR1 as LGHNA and CDR2 as YSLEER. CDR3 in amino acids: CASSLALNTEAFF. CDR3 DNA: TGCGCCAGCAGCCTGGCATTGAACACTGAAGCTTTCTTT.

CDR3 nucleotides: TGTGCCAGCCGAACGACAGGGGGCGCGTACGAGCAGTACTTC. Its translation: CASRTTGGAYEQYF. The V call is TRBV2, the J call TRBJ2-7, with 10 nucleotides matching TRBD1. Trimming at V came to 8 bases and at J to 4 bases, leaving 8 bases not matched to a gene. CDR1 and CDR2 from the germline V gene are SNHLY and FYNNEI. This CDR3 is 14 amino acids long. The full variable domain, in which reference TRBV2 and TRBJ2-7 provide the parts outside the CDR3, is EPEVTQTPSHQVTQMGQEVILRCVPISNHLYFYWYRQILGQKVEFLVSFYNNEISEKSEIFDDQFSVERPDGSNFTLKIRSTKLEDSAMYFCASRTTGGAYEQYFGPGTRLTVT.

The rearrangement uses TRBV6-1 and TRBJ1-5, with 7 positions matching TRBD1. This CDR3 has 14 amino acids. Germline values: CDR1 MNHNS, CDR2 SASEGT. With V trimmed by 6 bases and J by 5 bases, 7 bases remained unmatched. CDR3 region: CASSWDREDQPQHF. CDR3 bases: TGTGCCAGCAGCTGGGACAGAGAAGATCAGCCCCAGCATTTT.

The chain employs TRBV2 and TRBJ1-2, with 8 positions matching TRBD1. The J segment lost 2 bases and the V segment lost 9 bases, leaving 8 bases of the junction unmatched. This CDR3 comprises 14 residues. Looked up from germline, CDR1 is SNHLY and CDR2 is FYNNEI. The CDR3 region has the DNA TGTGCCAGTAGCGCAGGGGGCGTCAACTATGGCTACACCTTC. Translated, it gives CASSAGGVNYGYTF. The whole variable domain, filled in from reference TRBV2 and TRBJ1-2, reads EPEVTQTPSHQVTQMGQEVILRCVPISNHLYFYWYRQILGQKVEFLVSFYNNEISEKSEIFDDQFSVERPDGSNFTLKIRSTKLEDSAMYFCASSAGGVNYGYTFGSGTRLTVV.

V and J are TRBV5-4 and TRBJ2-4; 7 bases map to TRBD1. Trimming cost V 0 bases and J 6 bases; bases outside gene matches: 6. Germline CDR1 SGHNT, CDR2 YYREEE (reference sequence). The CDR3 loop spans 15 amino acids. DNA of the CDR3: TGTGCCAGCAGCTTGGAGGGCAGGGGGACAAACATTCAGTACTTC. It is translated as CASSLEGRGTNIQYF.

This sequence joins TRBV5-1 and TRBJ2-5; 10 positions match TRBD2. The DNA end favors TRBJ2-7, so the J call may be wrong. This CDR3 is built from 15 residues. The V gene's germline CDR1 is SGHRS and CDR2 YFSETQ. The CDR3 coding sequence is TGCGCCAGCAGCCCCGGGACTAGCGCTTCCTACGAGCAGTACTTC. It encodes CASSPGTSASYEQYF.

There are a few counts of this clone. The genes are TRBV4-1 and TRBJ2-1, with D possibly matching TRBD2 (6 bases). The CDR3 is made up of 17 amino acids. The germline V gene has CDR1 MGHRA and CDR2 YSYEKL. With 3 bases removed from V and 5 bases from J, the gap between germline ends came to 20 bases. CDR3 bases: TGCGCCAGCAGCCATAGAGGAGAAGGACTAAGGGACAATGAGCAGTTCTTC. This translates into CASSHRGEGLRDNEQFF.

This clone has a handful of counts. The chain carries TRBV28 and TRBJ2-7; 9 bases are shared with TRBD2. Germline V gives CDR1 MDHEN, CDR2 SYDVKM. J was trimmed by 6 bases and V by 1 base; bases with no gene match: 7. The CDR3 totals 15 residues. The CDR3 sequence: CASSLSASGTREQYF. For the CDR3, the DNA is TGTGCCAGCAGTTTATCGGCTAGCGGGACTCGCGAGCAGTACTTC.

The chain is built from TRBV7-9 and TRBJ2-4; 7 positions match TRBD2. V lost 5 bases, J lost 4 bases, and 14 bases stayed unmatched. In germline, CDR1 is SEHNR, CDR2 FQNEAQ (reference sequence). This CDR3 has 17 amino acids. CDR3 sequence: CASSPRVGAGEKNIQYF. The CDR3 DNA follows: TGTGCCAGCAGCCCTCGCGTCGGGGCGGGAGAGAAAAACATTCAGTACTTC.

In this sample, this clone turned up once. J is TRBJ2-5 and V is TRBV13, with 7 bases identical to TRBD2. CDR3 length: 14 amino acids. The junction had 5 bases not matched to a gene; V was cut back by 0 bases and J by 7 bases. Germline CDR1 PRHDT, CDR2 FYEKMQ (reference sequence). CDR3 DNA sequence: TGTGCCAGCAGCTTAGGACGGGGGGTCGGGACCCAGTACTTC. Translating it yields CASSLGRGVGTQYF.

This clone has only one observation. V is TRBV2 and J is TRBJ2-5; 9 bases are shared with TRBD1. The CDR3 spans 14 residues. After removal of 5 bases from V and 5 bases from J, the junction contained 6 bases not matched to a gene. Per germline, CDR1 SNHLY and CDR2 FYNNEI. This CDR3 reads CASSSGTGWETQYF. The CDR3 nucleotides read TGTGCCAGCAGTTCCGGGACAGGGTGGGAGACCCAGTACTTC. Using reference TRBV2 and TRBJ2-5 for the parts outside the CDR3, the full variable domain is EPEVTQTPSHQVTQMGQEVILRCVPISNHLYFYWYRQILGQKVEFLVSFYNNEISEKSEIFDDQFSVERPDGSNFTLKIRSTKLEDSAMYFCASSSGTGWETQYFGPGTRLLVL.

The gene calls are TRBV4-3 and TRBJ1-4; TRBD1 is a possible D gene (6 bases). V gave up 1 base and J gave up 5 bases, with 8 bases separating them. CDR3 size: 14 residues. The germline CDR1 and CDR2 sequences are LGHNA and YSLEER. The chain's CDR3 is CASSQGGQNEKLFF. CDR3 DNA sequence: TGCGCCAGCAGCCAAGGTGGACAGAATGAAAAACTGTTTTTT.

The chain combines TRBV18 with TRBJ1-4, with a weak D call TRBD1 (5 bases). Germline V lookup: CDR1 KGHSH, CDR2 LQKENI. This CDR3 is built from 14 residues. The germline V and J ends were trimmed by 3 bases and 8 bases, with 13 bases remaining between them. CDR3 loop: CASSPGGEEEKLFF. CDR3 nucleotides: TGTGCCAGCTCACCCGGGGGGGAGGAAGAAAAACTGTTTTTT.

The chain links TRBV7-9 to TRBJ2-3, with TRBD2 matching over 12 bases. The CDR3 runs to 16 residues. V shed 5 bases and J 1 base; nucleotides not matched to a gene: 4. Per the germline V gene, CDR1 is SEHNR and CDR2 is FQNEAQ (reference sequence). CDR3 residues: CASSPRLAGGTDTQYF. Here the CDR3 DNA reads TGTGCCAGCAGCCCACGACTAGCGGGGGGCACAGATACGCAGTATTTT.

This chain joins TRBV28 and TRBJ2-1; 7 bases map to TRBD2. The CDR3 is 13 residues long. Germline V lookup: CDR1 MDHEN, CDR2 SYDVKM. The J segment lost 8 bases and the V segment lost 7 bases, leaving 8 bases of the junction unmatched. In DNA, the CDR3 is TGTGCCAGCACTCGTGGGGGAGGGGATGAGCAGTTCTTC. Amino acids: CASTRGGGDEQFF.

V is TRBV2 and J is TRBJ2-1; tentative D call: TRBD1 (6 bases). This CDR3 spans 13 amino acids. Germline V gene sequence: CDR1 SNHLY, CDR2 FYNNEI. Deletions cut 4 bases from V and 7 bases from J, with 11 bases between. The DNA of the CDR3 is TGTGCCAGCAGTGCGTTTACAGGGAATGAGCAGTTCTTC. Its protein product is CASSAFTGNEQFF.

The V gene is TRBV5-1, the J gene TRBJ2-1, with 11 bases aligning to TRBD2. Looked up from germline, CDR1 is SGHRS and CDR2 is YFSETQ. With 1 base clipped from V and 6 bases from J, the junction kept 3 bases outside the gene matches. CDR3 length: 15 amino acids. The CDR3 region is CASSLIGTSGNEQFF. The CDR3 bases are TGCGCCAGCAGCTTGATAGGGACTAGCGGCAATGAGCAGTTCTTC.

The V call is TRBV11-2, the J call TRBJ2-3, with 8 positions matching TRBD1. Looked up from germline, CDR1 is SGHAT and CDR2 is FQNNGV. V trimming: 7 bases; J trimming: 0 bases; junction bases outside the gene matches: 6. The CDR3 loop spans 15 amino acids. CDR3 loop: CASTLGTGSTDTQYF. CDR3 in DNA: TGTGCCAGCACGCTCGGGACAGGAAGCACAGATACGCAGTATTTT.

The chain has TRBV7-2 and TRBJ1-1, with TRBD1 identical over 9 bases. Germline V gene sequence: CDR1 SGHTA, CDR2 FQGNSA. This CDR3 spans 14 amino acids. V shed 5 bases, J shed 5 bases, and the junction held 6 bases outside the gene matches. DNA of the CDR3: TGTGCCAGCAGCCCACGACAGGGGGGAACTGAAGCTTTCTTT. It codes for CASSPRQGGTEAFF.

V gene TRBV7-2 combines with J gene TRBJ2-3, with TRBD2 matching over 9 bases. V was clipped by 5 bases and J by 2 bases; unmatched bases: 14. Germline V gene lookup returns CDR1 SGHTA and CDR2 FQGNSA. This CDR3 is 18 amino acids long. This chain's CDR3 is CASSPVAGGQRVTDTQYF. The CDR3 DNA reads TGTGCCAGCAGCCCTGTGGCGGGGGGGCAACGTGTCACAGATACGCAGTATTTT.

V gene TRBV7-6 combines with J gene TRBJ1-1; D gene uncertain. Germline CDR1 and CDR2: SGHVS and FNYEAQ. V was shortened by 0 bases and J by 4 bases, with 6 bases between the two germline ends. The CDR3 has 13 residues. CDR3 in amino acids: CASSLATGTEAFF. CDR3 DNA sequence: TGTGCCAGCAGCTTAGCAACGGGCACTGAAGCTTTCTTT.

This CDR3 reads CASSQSSGGVTAYEQYF. CDR3 coding DNA: TGTGCCAGCAGCCAAAGTAGCGGGGGCGTTACCGCCTACGAGCAGTACTTC. V is TRBV11-2 and J is TRBJ2-7; 9 bases fit TRBD2. The CDR3 length is 17 residues. With 5 bases clipped from V and 2 bases from J, the junction kept 13 bases outside the gene matches. CDR1 is SGHAT and CDR2 is FQNNGV in the germline V gene.

V and J are TRBV5-4 and TRBJ2-3; maybe TRBD1 (5 bases). The CDR3 totals 13 residues. The germline V gene encodes CDR1 SGHNT and CDR2 YYREEE (reference sequence). Between the trimmed V and J ends, which lost 4 bases and 1 base, there was a span of 7 bases. CDR3 sequence reads: CASSTQGTDTQYF. The CDR3 nucleotides are TGTGCCAGCAGCACACAGGGCACAGATACGCAGTATTTT.

The genes are TRBV11-2 and TRBJ2-7; D perhaps matches TRBD1 (6 bases). CDR3 size: 14 residues. V lost 1 base, J lost 2 bases, and 9 bases lay in between. Germline V gene data show CDR1 as SGHAT and CDR2 as FQNNGV. CDR3 amino acids: CASSLVRGTYEQYF. In DNA, the CDR3 is TGTGCCAGCAGCTTAGTCAGGGGTACCTACGAGCAGTACTTC.

This sequence joins TRBV11-2 and TRBJ2-5; TRBD2 aligns across 10 bases. Germline V lookup: CDR1 SGHAT, CDR2 FQNNGV. V was pared by 2 bases and J by 2 bases, with 5 bases of the junction left unmatched. CDR3 length equals 16 residues. The CDR3: CASSLRSSGGQETQYF. The CDR3 DNA reads TGTGCCAGCAGCTTACGCTCTAGCGGGGGACAAGAGACCCAGTACTTC.

Comment on this clone: Other DNA sequences of this sample code for an identical CDR3. The chain has TRBV28 and TRBJ2-1; 14 bases fit TRBD2. The CDR3 is 15 amino acids. V shed 6 bases, J shed 10 bases, and the junction held 8 bases outside the gene matches. The germline V gene encodes CDR1 MDHEN and CDR2 SYDVKM. CDR3: CASSSGLAGEYEQFF. The CDR3, as DNA: TGTGCCAGCAGCTCGGGACTAGCGGGAGAATACGAGCAGTTCTTC.

The chain has TRBV9 and TRBJ1-3; D may be TRBD1 (6 bases). Germline lookup yields CDR1 SGDLS and CDR2 YYNGEE. Trimming removed 2 bases at V and 4 bases at J, with 10 bases between. CDR3 size: 14 residues. The CDR3, as DNA: TGTGCCAGCAGCGTCGGGGACAAGGGAAACACCATATATTTT. It translates to CASSVGDKGNTIYF.